The 14 T cell receptor beta chains below all came from one sample that was sequenced in a study of CD8+CD57+ T cells in acquired aplastic anemia (dated by TCRdb to the late 2010s). Sequenced on an Illumina HiSeq 2000. Genomic DNA was used as template for profiling of TCR beta VDJ combinations and CDR3 sequences. TCRdb trimmed the raw reads at Q25, called clones with MiXCR and kept productive beta chains. Rows matching on CDR3 protein sequence are summarized as one entry with the most common DNA and genes. In all, the sample holds a few hundred thousand distinct CDR3 sequences, and roughly 35% of those were seen once. The biggest ten clones account for around 1.1% of the sample. The sample comprised sorted CD4+, CD8+, or CD8+CD57+ T cells (not recorded which) from PBMCs. These receptors all come from a human donor in good health, serving as a control.

This clonotype has ten or more counts. The chain couples TRBV2 to TRBJ1-2; D gene ambiguous. The CDR3 loop spans 13 amino acids. V lost 6 bases, J lost 5 bases, and 13 bases lay in between. Germline CDR1 is SNHLY and CDR2 is FYNNEI. The CDR3 region has the DNA TGTGCCAGCAGAGGTCCAGAAGGGTATGGCTACACCTTC. It translates to CASRGPEGYGYTF.

This clonotype was recorded many times. This chain uses TRBV20-1 with TRBJ2-1; the D call may be TRBD1 or TRBD2 (6 bases each). Germline lookup yields CDR1 DFQATT and CDR2 SNEGSKA (reference sequence). Trimming left V 2 bases short and J 3 bases short, with 20 bases between. The CDR3 is made up of 17 amino acids. This chain's CDR3 is CSARSLSVGGSYNEQFF. In DNA form, the CDR3 reads TGCAGTGCTAGAAGTCTCTCCGTGGGGGGCAGCTACAATGAGCAGTTCTTC.

This clonotype has ten or more counts. V and J are TRBV5-4 and TRBJ1-2; 8 nucleotides align to TRBD1. CDR1 is SGHNT and CDR2 is YYREEE in the germline V gene (reference sequence). This CDR3 spans 15 amino acids. After removal of 3 bases from V and 3 bases from J, the junction contained 7 bases not matched to a gene. CDR3 DNA sequence: TGTGCCAGCAGCTCGGTGGGGGGACAGGACTATGGCTACACCTTC. Its protein product is CASSSVGGQDYGYTF.

Only a few counts were recorded for this clonotype. A much larger clone is a single base away; this may be a read error. The chain employs TRBV11-1 and TRBJ1-2, with 9 bases that match TRBD1. The CDR3 totals 16 residues. Germline values: CDR1 SGHAT, CDR2 FQDESV (reference sequence). The ends lost 6 bases at V and 3 bases at J; junction bases unmatched: 11. CDR3 nucleotide sequence: TGTGCCAGCAGTCTACCGGGACAGGGTTTGTACTATGGCTACACCTTC. Translation gives CASSLPGQGLYYGYTF.

A remark on this clonotype: Just one base apart from a much larger clone, this may be a read error. V and J are TRBV7-8 and TRBJ1-5; D is undetermined. In germline, CDR1 is SGHVS, CDR2 FQNEAQ. The V end lost 8 bases, the J end lost 3 bases, and 17 bases lay between the germline ends. The CDR3 runs to 15 residues. CDR3 region: CASGEMVGNNQPQHF. As DNA, the CDR3 is TGTGCCAGCGGGGAAATGGTAGGGAACAATCAGCCCCAGCATTTT. Together with reference TRBV7-8 and TRBJ1-5, the CDR3 gives the full variable domain: GAGVSQSPRYKVAKRGQDVALRCDPISGHVSLFWYQQALGQGPEFLTYFQNEAQLDKSGLPSDRFFAERPEGSVSTLKIQRTQQEDSAVYLCASGEMVGNNQPQHFGDGTRLSIL.

In its sample, this clonotype was seen once. The junction departs from the called germline gene at one end, perhaps through a read error. This sequence joins TRBV7-3 and TRBJ1-6; D gene ambiguous. This CDR3 comprises 9 residues. CDR1 and CDR2 from the germline V gene are SGHTA and FQGTGA. The CDR3 bases are TGTGCCAGCAGCTTATCGACTAGCTTT. It is translated as CASSLSTSF.

This chain connects TRBV2 to TRBJ1-3, with D hard to call. V lost 6 bases to trimming and J lost 0 bases, with 9 bases between them. The CDR3 loop spans 14 amino acids. Germline CDR1 is SNHLY and CDR2 is FYNNEI. CDR3 protein: CASSLDYSGNTIYF. In DNA form, the CDR3 reads TGTGCCAGCAGCCTGGATTACTCTGGAAACACCATATATTTT.

CDR3 region: CASRGRGVTGELFF. As DNA, the CDR3 is TGTGCCAGTAGGGGGCGAGGGGTCACCGGGGAGCTGTTTTTT. The rearrangement joins TRBV6-1 to TRBJ2-2; TRBD1 agrees at 7 bases. Germline V lookup: CDR1 MNHNS, CDR2 SASEGT. This CDR3 region has 14 residues. With V trimmed by 9 bases and J by 4 bases, 8 bases remained unmatched.

Ten or more counts support this clonotype. The rearrangement uses TRBV5-1 and TRBJ1-2; unclear D gene. CDR1 SGHRS and CDR2 YFSETQ come from the germline V gene. V was cut by 4 bases and J by 8 bases, with 15 bases left in between. The CDR3 sequence is 13 residues long. CDR3 residues: CASSQATPVGYTF. CDR3 DNA: TGCGCCAGCAGCCAAGCCACACCAGTGGGCTACACCTTC.

This clonotype was observed many times. The chain couples TRBV7-9 to TRBJ1-4; 7 nucleotides match TRBD1. The length of the CDR3 is 14 residues. V shed 3 bases and J 7 bases; nucleotides not matched to a gene: 5. CDR1 is SEHNR, CDR2 FQNEAQ, per germline (reference sequence). CDR3 in amino acids: CASSLTGSSEKLFF. The CDR3 DNA reads TGTGCCAGCAGCTTGACAGGGTCGAGTGAAAAACTGTTTTTT.

Regarding this clonotype: This may come from a read error, since a much larger clone is one base off. The rearrangement joins TRBV19 to TRBJ1-4; D perhaps matches TRBD1 (5 bases). The CDR3 extends over 15 amino acids. Germline CDR1 LNHDA, CDR2 SQIVND (reference sequence). This CDR3 is CASSPRSGTNEKPFF. The CDR3 coding sequence is TGTGCCAGTAGTCCCCGGAGCGGGACTAATGAAAAACCGTTTTTT.

The chain carries TRBV19 and TRBJ1-2; TRBD1 is a possible D gene (5 bases). Trimming left V 1 base short and J 0 bases short, with 9 bases between. The CDR3 length is 15 residues. Per germline, CDR1 LNHDA and CDR2 SQIVND (reference sequence). The chain's CDR3 is CASSIGQYPNYGYTF. CDR3 sequence (DNA): TGTGCCAGTAGTATAGGACAGTACCCTAACTATGGCTACACCTTC. Full variable domain (rest looked up from reference TRBV19 and TRBJ1-2): DGGITQSPKYLFRKEGQNVTLSCEQNLNHDAMYWYRQDPGQGLRLIYYSQIVNDFQKGDIAEGYSVSREKKESFPLTVTSAQKNPTAFYLCASSIGQYPNYGYTFGSGTRLTVV.

The chain has TRBV20-1 and TRBJ1-2; weak D call: TRBD1 (6 bases). CDR1 and CDR2 from the germline V gene are DFQATT and SNEGSKA (reference sequence). The CDR3 has 12 residues. Trimming left V 3 bases short and J 6 bases short, with 11 bases between. In nucleotides, the CDR3 is TGCAGTGCTAGTAGGCGGACAGATGGCTACACCTTC. This codes for CSASRRTDGYTF.

A remark on this clonotype: Its ends do not fully match the called genes, so a read error is possible. The chain joins TRBV18 to TRBJ1-6, with 7 bases fitting TRBD1. This CDR3 spans 15 amino acids. The germline CDR1 and CDR2 sequences are KGHSH and LQKENI. CDR3 loop: CTSSPDRQGSSPLHF. CDR3 DNA: TGTACCAGCTCACCCGACCGACAGGGATCCTCACCCCTCCACTTT.